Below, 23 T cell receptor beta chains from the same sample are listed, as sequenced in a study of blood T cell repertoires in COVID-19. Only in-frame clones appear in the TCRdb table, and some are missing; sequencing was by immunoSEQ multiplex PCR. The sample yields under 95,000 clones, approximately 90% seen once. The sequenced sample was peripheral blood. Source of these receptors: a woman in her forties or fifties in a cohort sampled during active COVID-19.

This CDR3 reads CASTLPGRAEDTQYF. The CDR3 DNA follows: TGTGCCAGCACCCTCCCGGGGAGGGCCGAGGATACGCAGTATTTT. The rearrangement links TRBV7-2 to TRBJ2-3, with TRBD2 identical over 7 bases. The germline CDR1 and CDR2 sequences are SGHTA and FQGNSA. The V segment lost 7 bases and the J segment 6 bases; nucleotides outside the gene matches: 13. The CDR3 is 15 amino acids. Filled out from reference TRBV7-2 and TRBJ2-3, the complete variable domain reads GAGVSQSPSNKVTEKGKDVELRCDPISGHTALYWYRQSLGQGLEFLIYFQGNSAPDKSGLPSDRFSAERTGGSVSTLTIQRTQQEDSAVYLCASTLPGRAEDTQYFGPGTRLTVL.

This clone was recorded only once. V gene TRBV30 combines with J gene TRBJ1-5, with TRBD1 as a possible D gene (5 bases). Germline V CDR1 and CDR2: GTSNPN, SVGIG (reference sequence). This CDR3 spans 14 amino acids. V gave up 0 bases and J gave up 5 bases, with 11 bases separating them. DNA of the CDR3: TGTGCCTGGAGTGTAGGGGCAGTTGATCAGCCCCAGCATTTT. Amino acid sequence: CAWSVGAVDQPQHF.

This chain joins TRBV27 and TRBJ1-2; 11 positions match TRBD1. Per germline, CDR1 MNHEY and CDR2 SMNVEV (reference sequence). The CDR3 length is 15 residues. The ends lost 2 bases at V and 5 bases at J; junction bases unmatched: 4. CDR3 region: CASSLRGQGVYGYTF. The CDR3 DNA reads TGTGCCAGCAGTTTAAGGGGACAGGGGGTATATGGCTACACCTTC.

The CDR3 sequence: CASSTGVNSPLHF. The DNA of the CDR3 is TGTGCCAGCAGCACGGGGGTTAATTCACCCCTCCACTTT. The chain uses TRBV9 and TRBJ1-6; D perhaps matches TRBD1 (5 bases). This CDR3 has 13 amino acids. In germline, CDR1 is SGDLS, CDR2 YYNGEE. Trimming took 4 bases from V and 6 from J, leaving 8 bases between them.

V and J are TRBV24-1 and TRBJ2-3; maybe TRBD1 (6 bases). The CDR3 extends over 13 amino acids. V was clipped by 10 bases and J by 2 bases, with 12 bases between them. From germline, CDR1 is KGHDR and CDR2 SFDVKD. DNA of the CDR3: TGTGCCACTACCCGGGACAACACAGATACGCAGTATTTT. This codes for CATTRDNTDTQYF.

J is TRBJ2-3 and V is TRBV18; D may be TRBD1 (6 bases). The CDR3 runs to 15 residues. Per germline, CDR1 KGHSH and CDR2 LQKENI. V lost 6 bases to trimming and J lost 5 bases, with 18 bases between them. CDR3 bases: TGTGCCAGCTCCCCGAGGCAGGGGAGAAGAGATACGCAGTATTTT. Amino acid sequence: CASSPRQGRRDTQYF. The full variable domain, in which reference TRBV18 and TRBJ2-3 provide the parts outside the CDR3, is NAGVMQNPRHLVRRRGQEARLRCSPMKGHSHVYWYRQLPEEGLKFMVYLQKENIIDESGMPKERFSAEFPKEGPSILRIQQVVRGDSAAYFCASSPRQGRRDTQYFGPGTRLTVL.

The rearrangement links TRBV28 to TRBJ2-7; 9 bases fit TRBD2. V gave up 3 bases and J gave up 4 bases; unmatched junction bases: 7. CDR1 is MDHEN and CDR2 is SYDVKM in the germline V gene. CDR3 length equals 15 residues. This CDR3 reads CASSFAAGGPYEQYF. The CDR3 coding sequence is TGTGCCAGCAGTTTCGCCGCGGGAGGGCCATACGAGCAGTACTTC.

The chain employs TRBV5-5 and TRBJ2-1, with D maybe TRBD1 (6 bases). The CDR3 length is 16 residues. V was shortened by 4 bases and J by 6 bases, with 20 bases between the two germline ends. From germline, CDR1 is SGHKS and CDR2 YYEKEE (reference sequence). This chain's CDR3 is CASSPAGQLYANEQFF. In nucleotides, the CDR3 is TGTGCCAGCAGCCCGGCCGGACAGCTTTACGCCAATGAGCAGTTCTTC.

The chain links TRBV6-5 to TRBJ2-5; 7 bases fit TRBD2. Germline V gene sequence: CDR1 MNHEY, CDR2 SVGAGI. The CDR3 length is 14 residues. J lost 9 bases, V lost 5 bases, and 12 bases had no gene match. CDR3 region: CASSTSRRSGAQYF. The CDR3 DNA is TGTGCCAGCAGTACCTCCAGGCGAAGCGGGGCCCAGTACTTC.

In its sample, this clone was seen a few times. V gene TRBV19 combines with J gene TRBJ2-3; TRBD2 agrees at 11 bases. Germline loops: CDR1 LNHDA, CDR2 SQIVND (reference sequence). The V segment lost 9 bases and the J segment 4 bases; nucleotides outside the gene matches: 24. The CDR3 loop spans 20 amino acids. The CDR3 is CASRPIGNIAGGPSADTQYF. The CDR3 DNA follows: TGTGCCAGCCGACCTATTGGGAACATAGCGGGAGGGCCGTCCGCAGATACGCAGTATTTT.

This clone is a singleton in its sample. CDR3 DNA sequence: TGTGCCAGCAGATATAGCAATCAGCCCCAGCATTTT. This sequence encodes CASRYSNQPQHF. The chain has TRBV6-5 and TRBJ1-5, with D uncertain. The CDR3 totals 12 residues. Germline CDR1 MNHEY, CDR2 SVGAGI. Deletions cut 6 bases from V and 0 bases from J, with 3 bases between.

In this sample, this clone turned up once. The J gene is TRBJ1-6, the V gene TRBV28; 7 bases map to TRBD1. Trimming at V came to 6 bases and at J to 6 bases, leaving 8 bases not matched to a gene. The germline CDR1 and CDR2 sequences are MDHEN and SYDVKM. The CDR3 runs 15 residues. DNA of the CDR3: TGTGCCAGCAGGGTGGGACAGCAAATTAATTCACCCCTCCACTTT. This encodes CASRVGQQINSPLHF.

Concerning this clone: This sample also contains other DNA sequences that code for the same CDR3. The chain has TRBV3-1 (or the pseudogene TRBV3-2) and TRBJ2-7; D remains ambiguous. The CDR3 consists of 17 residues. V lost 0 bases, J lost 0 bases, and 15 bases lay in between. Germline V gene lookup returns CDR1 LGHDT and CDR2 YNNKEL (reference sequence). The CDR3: CASSQEGTARSSYEQYF. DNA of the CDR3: TGTGCCAGCAGCCAAGAAGGTACGGCGAGGAGCTCCTACGAGCAGTACTTC.

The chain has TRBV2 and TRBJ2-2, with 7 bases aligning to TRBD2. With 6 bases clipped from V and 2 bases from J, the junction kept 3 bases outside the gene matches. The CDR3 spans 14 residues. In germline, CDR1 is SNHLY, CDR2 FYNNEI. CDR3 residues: CASRSGVNTGELFF. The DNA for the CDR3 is TGTGCCAGCAGAAGCGGGGTTAACACCGGGGAGCTGTTTTTT.

The CDR3 protein is CASSPPGSGESGELFF. For the CDR3, the DNA is TGTGCCAGCTCACCCCCGGGTTCGGGGGAGTCCGGGGAGCTGTTTTTT. The chain uses TRBV18 and TRBJ2-2; TRBD2 might be the D (6 bases). The CDR3 is made up of 16 amino acids. CDR1 and CDR2 (germline): KGHSH, LQKENI. The V end lost 3 bases, the J end lost 6 bases, and 17 bases lay between the germline ends.

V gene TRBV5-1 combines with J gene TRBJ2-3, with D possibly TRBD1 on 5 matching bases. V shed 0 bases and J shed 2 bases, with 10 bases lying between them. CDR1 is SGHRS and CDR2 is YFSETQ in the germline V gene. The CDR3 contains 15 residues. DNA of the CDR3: TGCGCCAGCAGCTTGGAGGGGCATACCACAGATACGCAGTATTTT. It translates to CASSLEGHTTDTQYF.

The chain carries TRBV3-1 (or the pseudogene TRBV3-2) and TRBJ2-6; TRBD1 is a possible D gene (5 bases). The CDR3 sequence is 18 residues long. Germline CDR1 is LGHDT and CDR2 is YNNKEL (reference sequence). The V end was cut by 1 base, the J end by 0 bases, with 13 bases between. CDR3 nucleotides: TGTGCCAGCAGCCAAGTTCCAGGGAAAAGCTCTGGGGCCAACGTCCTGACTTTC. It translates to CASSQVPGKSSGANVLTF.

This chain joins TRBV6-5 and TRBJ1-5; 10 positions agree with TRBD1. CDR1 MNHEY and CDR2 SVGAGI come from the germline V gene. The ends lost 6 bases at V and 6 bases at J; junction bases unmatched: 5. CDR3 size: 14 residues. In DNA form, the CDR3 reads TGTGCCAGCAGGGGACAGGGGACTTTTCAGCCCCAGCATTTT. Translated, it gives CASRGQGTFQPQHF.

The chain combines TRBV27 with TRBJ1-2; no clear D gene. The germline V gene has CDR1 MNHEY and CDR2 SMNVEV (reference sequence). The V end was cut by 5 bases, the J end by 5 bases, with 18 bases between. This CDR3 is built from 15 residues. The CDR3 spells CASSPSARSAYGYTF. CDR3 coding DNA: TGTGCCAGCAGTCCCTCGGCTAGGAGCGCGTATGGCTACACCTTC.

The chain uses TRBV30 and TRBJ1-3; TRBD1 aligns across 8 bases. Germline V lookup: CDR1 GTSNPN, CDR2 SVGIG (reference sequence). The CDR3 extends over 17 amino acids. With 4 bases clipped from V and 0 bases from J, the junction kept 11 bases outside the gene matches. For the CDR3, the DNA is TGTGCCTGGAATCACAGGGGGACTACTAACTCTGGAAACACCATATATTTT. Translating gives CAWNHRGTTNSGNTIYF. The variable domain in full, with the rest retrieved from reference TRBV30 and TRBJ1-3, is SQTIHQWPATLVQPVGSPLSLECTVEGTSNPNLYWYRQAAGRGLQLLFYSVGIGQISSEVPQNLSASRPQDRQFILSSKKLLLSDSGFYLCAWNHRGTTNSGNTIYFGEGSWLTVV.

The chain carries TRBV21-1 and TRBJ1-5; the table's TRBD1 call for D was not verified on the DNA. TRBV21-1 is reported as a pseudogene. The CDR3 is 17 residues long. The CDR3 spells CASSVQDRNPGNQPQHF. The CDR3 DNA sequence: TGTGCCAGCAGCGTACAAGACAGGAACCCTGGCAATCAGCCCCAGCATTTT.

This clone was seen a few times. The chain's CDR3 is CASSPRQSNYGYTF. CDR3 nucleotide sequence: TGTGCCAGCTCACCTCGACAGTCTAACTATGGCTACACCTTC. This rearrangement joins TRBV18 to TRBJ1-2; tentative D call: TRBD1 (5 bases). The ends were cut back, 3 bases at V and 0 bases at J, with 8 bases in the middle. Germline loops: CDR1 KGHSH, CDR2 LQKENI. This CDR3 has 14 amino acids.

CDR3 sequence: CASSLVSQETQYF. The CDR3 nucleotides are TGCGCCAGCAGCTTGGTCTCGCAAGAGACCCAGTACTTC. The V gene is TRBV5-1, the J gene TRBJ2-5; no clear D. The CDR3 covers 13 residues. Trimming removed 0 bases from V and 2 bases from J, with 5 bases in between. Germline V gene sequence: CDR1 SGHRS, CDR2 YFSETQ.